The sequence of this TCR beta chain was determined in a study of regulatory T cells in long-lasting Graves disease. Libraries of TCR beta came from iRepertoire HTBI primers plus Arm-PCR of CDR3 regions. MiXCR, run by TCRdb on the multiplex PCR reads, gives a single entry per CDR3 protein. The sample comprises roughly 560,000 distinct CDR3 sequences, around 13% of which are singletons, and roughly 8.2% rests with the top ten. Study conclusions and caveats: The study found persistent patients shared more public clonotypes (2,741) than new patients (about 990).

Time point specified: newly diagnosed GD, antithyroid drugs for less than 3 months. With RNA extracted from PBMCs as input, the TCR library was made. This clonotype has at least ten counts. Its antigen is unknown. Germline loops: CDR1 MNHEY, CDR2 SMNVEV (reference sequence). Trimming cost V 4 bases and J 5 bases; bases outside gene matches: 13. The CDR3 sequence is 17 residues long. The same data also went into a second study, on T cells in Graves' hyperthyroidism and ophthalmopathy. According to that study: The blood repertoire included most of the expanded thyroid clonotypes above 0.001.

This clonotype was obtained from a woman younger than 45 with Graves disease. Material: peripheral blood mononuclear cells (PBMCs), obtained at new diagnosis, from a patient treated with antithyroid drugs. The chain combines TRBV27 with TRBJ2-1; TRBD2 matches 8 bases. The CDR3 coding sequence is TGTGCCAGCAGTTCCACGGGAGGGAAGCATGAGGACAATGAGCAGTTCTTC. Its protein product is CASSSTGGKHEDNEQFF.